This is a list of T cell receptor beta chains from one sample in a study of Graves' ophthalmopathy and Graves' hyperthyroidism. One entry per CDR3 protein results from TCRdb running MiXCR on the multiplex PCR reads. The sample carries 200,000 to 300,000 distinct CDR3 sequences, roughly 50% recorded once. The sequenced sample consisted of peripheral blood. The receptors shown here come from an adult man with Graves' ophthalmopathy. Each CDR3 is given with its conserved first and last residue. The D gene is left open where the match is weak. Clone size is shown for a subset of rows, as once, few, many or a class of expanded clone.

CDR3aa: CASSYSRERTSPLHF; CDR3nt: TGTGCCAGCAGTTACTCGAGGGAGAGGACTTCACCCCTCCACTTT; j_gene: TRBJ1-6; d_gene: -; abundance: few; v_gene: TRBV6-6
CDR3aa: CAWPGQGIGGYTF; CDR3nt: TGTGCCTGGCCGGGACAGGGCATTGGTGGCTACACCTTC; j_gene: TRBJ1-2; d_gene: TRBD1; abundance: -; v_gene: TRBV30
CDR3aa: CASSPRDRGGETQYF; CDR3nt: TGTGCCAGCAGCCCCCGGGACAGGGGAGGAGAGACCCAGTACTTC; j_gene: TRBJ2-5; d_gene: TRBD1; abundance: -; v_gene: TRBV7-9
CDR3aa: CSARGPVQLPHSGANVLTF; CDR3nt: TGCAGTGCTAGGGGCCCGGTACAACTCCCGCACTCTGGGGCCAACGTCCTGACTTTC; j_gene: TRBJ2-6; d_gene: -; abundance: -; v_gene: TRBV20-1
CDR3aa: CASSQQTGSNTEAFF; CDR3nt: TGTGCCAGCAGCCAACAGACAGGGTCCAACACTGAAGCTTTCTTT; j_gene: TRBJ1-1; d_gene: TRBD1; abundance: few; v_gene: TRBV14
CDR3aa: CAISDPGGGRQETQYF; CDR3nt: TGTGCCATCAGTGACCCCGGGGGGGGGCGACAAGAGACCCAGTACTTC; j_gene: TRBJ2-5; d_gene: TRBD2; abundance: -; v_gene: TRBV10-3
CDR3aa: CSVGGGAEETQYF; CDR3nt: TGCAGCGTTGGCGGGGGGGCCGAGGAGACCCAGTACTTC; j_gene: TRBJ2-5; d_gene: TRBD2; abundance: few; v_gene: TRBV29-1
CDR3aa: CASSSSLQGYHEQYF; CDR3nt: TGTGCCAGCAGCTCCTCCCTTCAGGGTTACCACGAGCAGTACTTC; j_gene: TRBJ2-7; d_gene: -; abundance: -; v_gene: TRBV7-2
CDR3aa: CASSLGGTVTYEQYF; CDR3nt: TGTGCCAGCAGTTTAGGGGGGACAGTTACCTACGAGCAGTACTTC; j_gene: TRBJ2-7; d_gene: TRBD1; abundance: -; v_gene: TRBV12-3/TRBV12-4
CDR3aa: CASRRQGGNTEAFF; CDR3nt: TGTGCCAGCAGAAGACAGGGGGGAAACACTGAAGCTTTCTTT; j_gene: TRBJ1-1; d_gene: TRBD1; abundance: -; v_gene: TRBV2
CDR3aa: CASSQDRGTHVVF; CDR3nt: TGTGCCAGCAGCCAAGATCGGGGGACTCACGTTGTCTTT; j_gene: TRBJ1-1; d_gene: -; abundance: -; v_gene: TRBV3-1
CDR3aa: CSVRTGGIDEQYF; CDR3nt: TGCAGCGTAAGGACAGGGGGTATAGACGAGCAGTACTTC; j_gene: TRBJ2-7; d_gene: TRBD1; abundance: many; v_gene: TRBV29-1
CDR3aa: CASSRGTLQETQYF; CDR3nt: TGTGCCAGCAGTCGTGGGACATTACAAGAGACCCAGTACTTC; j_gene: TRBJ2-5; d_gene: -; abundance: -; v_gene: TRBV28
CDR3aa: CSATNRRSSYEQYF; CDR3nt: TGCAGTGCAACCAACAGGAGAAGCTCCTACGAGCAGTACTTC; j_gene: TRBJ2-7; d_gene: -; abundance: few; v_gene: TRBV20-1
CDR3aa: CSARDSGQTLGNTEAFF; CDR3nt: TGCAGTGCTAGAGATTCGGGACAGACTCTAGGGAACACTGAAGCTTTCTTT; j_gene: TRBJ1-1; d_gene: TRBD1; abundance: -; v_gene: TRBV20-1